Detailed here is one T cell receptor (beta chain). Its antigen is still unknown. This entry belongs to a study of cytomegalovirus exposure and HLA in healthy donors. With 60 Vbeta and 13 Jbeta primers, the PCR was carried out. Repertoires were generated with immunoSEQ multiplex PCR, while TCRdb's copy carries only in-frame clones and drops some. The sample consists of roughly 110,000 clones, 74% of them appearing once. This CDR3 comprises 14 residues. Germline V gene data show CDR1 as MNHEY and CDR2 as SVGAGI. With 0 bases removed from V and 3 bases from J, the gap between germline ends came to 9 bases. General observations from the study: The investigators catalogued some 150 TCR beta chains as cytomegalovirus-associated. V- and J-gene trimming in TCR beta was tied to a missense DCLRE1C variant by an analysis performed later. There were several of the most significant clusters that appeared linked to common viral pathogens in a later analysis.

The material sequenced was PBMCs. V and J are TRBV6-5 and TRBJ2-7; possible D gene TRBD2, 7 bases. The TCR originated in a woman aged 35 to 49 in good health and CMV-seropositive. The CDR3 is CASSYSRGGYEQYF. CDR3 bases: TGTGCCAGCAGTTACTCGAGGGGGGGCTACGAGCAGTACTTC.